The rows below give T cell receptor beta chains drawn from one sample of a study of shared clonotypes between healthy human individuals. Assay used: immunoSEQ multiplex PCR; TCRdb lists only in-frame clones, some missing. This sample has roughly 500,000 clones, with 75% to 85% found just once. The sample comprised PBMCs. Receptors were obtained from a woman in her thirties or forties in good health. Some clones in this sample may be carry-over from other donors' samples. The CDR3 runs from the conserved cysteine through the conserved F or W. A D gene is named only where the DNA matches it firmly. Rows give clone size only sometimes, using once, few, many, or a class for an expanded clone.

v_gene	d_gene	abundance	j_gene	CDR3nt	CDR3aa
TRBV11-2	TRBD2	.	TRBJ2-7	TGTGCCAGCAGACACTTAGCGGGTGGCTACGAGCAGTACTTC	CASRHLAGGYEQYF
TRBV7-9	TRBD2	.	TRBJ2-1	TGTGCCAGCAGCTCTGGACTAGCGGGAGCCATATACAATGAGCAGTTCTTC	CASSSGLAGAIYNEQFF
TRBV18	.	.	TRBJ1-1	TGTGCCAGCTCACCTTCCTTTATACGGCCGGTAGTGGCTTTCTTT	CASSPSFIRPVVAFF
TRBV30	TRBD2	few	TRBJ2-3	TGTGCCTGGAGTGGTAGCGGGAGTTGGTATAGCACAGATACGCAGTATTTT	CAWSGSGSWYSTDTQYF
TRBV14	.	.	TRBJ2-3	TGTGCCAGCAGCCAAGATTCGGTCTACATCACAGATACGCAGTATTTT	CASSQDSVYITDTQYF
TRBV7-9	.	.	TRBJ2-7	TGTGCCAGCAGCCCGGGACGGACCTCCTACGAGCAGTACTTC	CASSPGRTSYEQYF
TRBV2	TRBD2	.	TRBJ2-1	TGTGCCAGCAGAGCCGGGACTAGCGGCTACAATGAGCAGTTCTTC	CASRAGTSGYNEQFF
TRBV18	TRBD1	.	TRBJ2-1	TGTGCCAGCTCTACCAGCAACTCTGACAGGGGAGTTGGTCGGTTCTTC	CASSTSNSDRGVGRFF
TRBV21-1	.	.	TRBJ2-7	TGTGCCAGCAGCATAGGCGTCAGAAAGAGGGACGTTGTCGGGCAGTACTTC	CASSIGVRKRDVVGQYF
TRBV6-5	TRBD2	.	TRBJ2-7	TGTGCCAGCAGTTACAGGTTAGCGGGGATGTACTACGAGCAGTACTTC	CASSYRLAGMYYEQYF
TRBV4-1	TRBD1	.	TRBJ1-2	TGCGCCAGCAGCCAAGATCGGTCGAGACAGGGGGCAGAGGGCTACACCTTC	CASSQDRSRQGAEGYTF
TRBV19	.	.	TRBJ1-1	TGTGCCAGTAGTTCAACAGGGCTGAACACTGAAGCTTTCTTT	CASSSTGLNTEAFF
TRBV18	.	many	TRBJ1-5	TGTGCCAGCTCACCAACGGGGGCGAACAATCAGCCCCAGCATTTT	CASSPTGANNQPQHF
TRBV5-1	.	few	TRBJ2-1	TGCGCCAGCAGCTTGGGAGGGGCAGACAATGAGCAGTTCTTC	CASSLGGADNEQFF
TRBV11-2	.	.	TRBJ2-3	TGTGCCAGCAGCCTCCGGGTGGCAGATACGCAGTATTTT	CASSLRVADTQYF
TRBV9	.	.	TRBJ2-7	TGTGCCAGCAGCGTAGGGCGGGATGGCCCCTACGAGCAGTACTTC	CASSVGRDGPYEQYF
TRBV7-2	.	.	TRBJ2-3	TGTGCCAGCAGCTTAGGGTCTAGGGCAGATACGCAGTATTTT	CASSLGSRADTQYF
TRBV28	.	once	TRBJ2-7	TGTGCCAGCAGTTTAGGGGTTTCGGGTGTCGAGCAGTACTTC	CASSLGVSGVEQYF
TRBV9	.	few	TRBJ2-3	TGTGCCAGCAGCGTAGGAAGCGAACACACAGATACGCAGTATTTT	CASSVGSEHTDTQYF
TRBV19	.	few	TRBJ2-4	TGTGCCAGTAGTACTGGGGGGCTTGGGGAAGACATTCAGTACTTC	CASSTGGLGEDIQYF
TRBV5-1	.	.	TRBJ2-7	TGCGCCAGCAGCCCGGACAGCTCCTACGAGCAGTACTTC	CASSPDSSYEQYF
TRBV29-1	TRBD1	.	TRBJ2-3	TGCAGCCTCAGGACAGGGGGCACAGATACGCAGTATTTT	CSLRTGGTDTQYF
TRBV7-9	.	.	TRBJ2-7	TGTGCCAGCAGCTTAGTCAGGGGAGGATACGAGCAGTACTTC	CASSLVRGGYEQYF
TRBV28	TRBD1	.	TRBJ1-5	TGTGCCAGCAGTCTCAGGGGGGAGACAGTAGGCAATCAGCCCCAGCATTTT	CASSLRGETVGNQPQHF